Following are 14 T cell receptor beta chains from one sample sequenced in a study of CD8 T cells in ankylosing spondylitis. Each CDR3 protein is one row after TCRdb ran MiXCR on the 5' RACE reads. Seen here are approximately 220,000 distinct CDR3 sequences, about 10% observed once, and the top ten hold under 25%. The specimen was blood, either unsorted or a sorted T cell fraction (not recorded which). Receptors were obtained from a male donor with ankylosing spondylitis or in good health (not recorded which).

The chain is built from TRBV19 and TRBJ2-1; TRBD1 aligns across 9 bases. The ends lost 6 bases at V and 4 bases at J; junction bases unmatched: 1. Germline CDR1 and CDR2: LNHDA and SQIVND (reference sequence). The CDR3 is 13 amino acids. CDR3 coding DNA: TGTGCCAGTAGACAGGGGGCTTACAATGAGCAGTTCTTC. Its translation: CASRQGAYNEQFF.

This clonotype was seen many times. V is TRBV10-3 and J is TRBJ2-3, with 12 bases aligning to TRBD1. The CDR3 is made up of 15 amino acids. The germline CDR1 and CDR2 sequences are ENHRY and SYGVKD. With V trimmed by 7 bases and J by 5 bases, 7 bases remained unmatched. The CDR3 is CAINAGQGAGDTQYF. CDR3 DNA sequence: TGTGCCATCAATGCGGGACAGGGGGCTGGAGATACGCAGTATTTT.

This chain uses TRBV4-2 with TRBJ1-6; the D is unclear. With 4 bases removed from V and 11 bases from J, the gap between germline ends came to 9 bases. The CDR3 contains 12 residues. Germline V CDR1 and CDR2: LGHNA, YNFKEQ. In nucleotides, the CDR3 is TGTGCCAGCAGCCCCGGGGTTCCACCCCTCCACTTT. Residues: CASSPGVPPLHF.

The genes are TRBV3-1 and TRBJ1-2; D call uncertain. The CDR3 extends over 14 amino acids. V shed 1 base and J shed 4 bases, with 10 bases lying between them. CDR1 is LGHDT and CDR2 is YNNKEL in the germline V gene (reference sequence). Here the CDR3 reads CASSQGGGGYGYTF. CDR3 DNA sequence: TGTGCCAGCAGCCAAGGCGGAGGTGGCTATGGCTACACCTTC.

The CDR3 DNA reads TGTGCCAGCAGCCAGGGGGACCGTCGCAATGAGCAGTTCTTC. Translated: CASSQGDRRNEQFF. The chain combines TRBV11-1 with TRBJ2-1, with 7 nucleotides matching TRBD1. The length of the CDR3 is 14 residues. Germline assignment: CDR1 SGHAT and CDR2 FQDESV (reference sequence). V gave up 5 bases and J gave up 6 bases; unmatched junction bases: 7.

This clonotype was counted between two and nine times. The chain links TRBV7-2 to TRBJ1-4; TRBD1 might be the D (6 bases). This CDR3 spans 16 amino acids. Germline V gives CDR1 SGHTA, CDR2 FQGNSA. Trimming took off 0 bases at V and 5 bases at J, with 13 bases between the two ends. CDR3 protein: CASSLAPGQVNEKLFF. CDR3 nucleotide sequence: TGTGCCAGCAGCTTAGCTCCGGGACAAGTAAATGAAAAACTGTTTTTT.

On this clonotype: One junction end does not reproduce the germline sequence, and a read error may be involved. This chain links TRBV20-1 with TRBJ1-5, with unresolved D. The germline gives CDR1 DFQATT, CDR2 SNEGSKA (reference sequence). The CDR3 is 17 amino acids. The CDR3 protein is CCARRTLSPYSNQPQHF. The CDR3 region has the DNA TGCTGTGCTAGGAGGACTTTATCGCCTTATAGCAATCAGCCCCAGCATTTT.

The rearrangement uses TRBV7-8 and TRBJ2-7, with 7 positions matching TRBD1. This CDR3 is 14 amino acids long. V was clipped by 6 bases and J by 3 bases; unmatched bases: 8. Looked up from germline, CDR1 is SGHVS and CDR2 is FQNEAQ. CDR3 in DNA: TGTGCCAGCAGGACCCCGGGACAGAGCTACGAGCAGTACTTC. Its protein is CASRTPGQSYEQYF.

The J gene is TRBJ2-2, the V gene TRBV7-9; 10 nucleotides align to TRBD1. The trim removed 10 bases at V and 4 bases at J, leaving 9 bases unmatched. Germline values: CDR1 SEHNR, CDR2 FQNEAQ (reference sequence). This CDR3 is built from 15 residues. The CDR3 region has the DNA TGTGCCACCAGGCCGGGACAGGGGTCCACCGGGGAGCTGTTTTTT. It encodes CATRPGQGSTGELFF.

The chain employs TRBV29-1 and TRBJ1-6, with D unresolved. Trimming shortened V by 7 bases and J by 7 bases, and 14 bases separated the two germline ends. CDR3 length: 13 residues. Germline V gives CDR1 SQVTM, CDR2 ANQGSEA. The DNA for the CDR3 is TGCAGCGCCAGGATGGGGATGAATTCACCCCTCCACTTT. Translating it yields CSARMGMNSPLHF.

This clonotype was seen only a few times. The chain links TRBV7-2 to TRBJ1-5; no definite D call. Trimming took 1 base from V and 1 from J, leaving 5 bases between them. The CDR3 covers 14 residues. Per the germline V gene, CDR1 is SGHTA and CDR2 is FQGNSA. This CDR3 reads CASSLGPSNQPQHF. The CDR3 DNA reads TGTGCCAGCAGCTTAGGGCCCAGCAATCAGCCCCAGCATTTT. Looking up the rest from reference TRBV7-2 and TRBJ1-5 gives the full variable domain: GAGVSQSPSNKVTEKGKDVELRCDPISGHTALYWYRQSLGQGLEFLIYFQGNSAPDKSGLPSDRFSAERTGGSVSTLTIQRTQQEDSAVYLCASSLGPSNQPQHFGDGTRLSIL.

This clonotype was recorded many times. This chain joins TRBV7-8 and TRBJ1-2; 12 nucleotides agree with TRBD1. Germline V gene sequence: CDR1 SGHVS, CDR2 FQNEAQ. The V and J ends lost 4 bases and 7 bases, in that order; junction bases with no gene match: 10. This CDR3 region has 16 residues. CDR3 in DNA: TGTGCCAGCAGCTACGTCCGGGACAGGGGGCAAGGTGGCTACACCTTC. It translates to CASSYVRDRGQGGYTF.

This clonotype occurred many times. The chain recombines TRBV18 with TRBJ2-1; 8 bases align to TRBD1. Germline-derived CDR1 and CDR2 are KGHSH and LQKENI. CDR3 size: 15 residues. V was clipped by 3 bases and J by 3 bases; unmatched bases: 4. CDR3 DNA: TGTGCCAGCTCACCGGGACAGGCGGACTACAATGAGCAGTTCTTC. Amino acid sequence: CASSPGQADYNEQFF.

This clonotype was recorded many times. This rearrangement joins TRBV5-1 to TRBJ2-7; tentative D call: TRBD1 (5 bases). The length of the CDR3 is 14 residues. V gave up 4 bases and J gave up 2 bases, with 13 bases separating them. Germline CDR1 reads SGHRS; CDR2 reads YFSETQ. Here the CDR3 reads CASSGWQGPYEQYF. The CDR3 DNA reads TGCGCCAGCAGCGGCTGGCAGGGCCCCTACGAGCAGTACTTC.